A selection of T cell receptor beta chains follows, all from one sample in a study of blood T cell repertoires in COVID-19. Produced via immunoSEQ multiplex PCR; TCRdb's table is partial and in-frame only. The data contain about 250,000 clones, around 82% of them singletons. The material sequenced was peripheral blood. The receptor source for this set is a woman of 80 years or more with active or convalescent COVID-19. Both conserved end residues are part of each CDR3. The order of the fields is J gene, V gene, CDR3 protein.

TRBJ2-1 | TRBV5-1 | CASRGQGAYDEQFF
TRBJ1-2 | TRBV28 | CASSPWTGEARYGYTF
TRBJ2-3 | TRBV3-1/TRBV3-2 | CASSQVRLETDTQYF
TRBJ1-6 | TRBV3-1/TRBV3-2 | CASSQDLLIAGSPLHF
TRBJ1-1 | TRBV21-1 | CASSATGTGVNENTEAFF
TRBJ2-1 | TRBV19 | CASSTRASGSPNEQFF
TRBJ2-2 | TRBV27 | CASRQGNTGELFF
TRBJ2-2 | TRBV24-1 | CATSDARAANTGELFF
TRBJ2-1 | TRBV3-1/TRBV3-2 | CASSQTTRDLKQFF
TRBJ2-7 | TRBV29-1 | CSVREDGYGDEQYF
TRBJ1-4 | TRBV5-1 | CASSLEGQSTRGANEKLFF
TRBJ1-2 | TRBV12-3/TRBV12-4 | CASYTGVVGYTF
TRBJ2-1 | TRBV4-1 | CASSQIERDPYNEQFF
TRBJ1-2 | TRBV2 | CASSADRTSGYTF
TRBJ1-5 | TRBV18 | CASSLQANSNQPQHF
TRBJ1-1 | TRBV7-2 | CASSLEDILNTEAFF
TRBJ1-1 | TRBV19 | CASSIGRGNTEAFF
TRBJ2-1 | TRBV7-7 | CASSLEQGPYNEQFF
TRBJ2-1 | TRBV6-5 | CASSRAGASYNEQFF
TRBJ1-1 | TRBV5-1 | CASSLAGSTEAFF
TRBJ1-2 | TRBV6-5 | CASTEGGSGGYTF
TRBJ2-5 | TRBV3-1/TRBV3-2 | CASSQGGLAGGGAQYF
TRBJ2-7 | TRBV5-1 | CASSLGTGGIHEQYF
TRBJ2-7 | TRBV6-5 | CASSKGDRRNEQYF
TRBJ2-7 | TRBV5-1 | CASSGLAGASYEQYF
TRBJ1-1 | TRBV28 | CASNYRRTSEAFF
TRBJ1-4 | TRBV6-5 | CASSYGRESEKLFF
TRBJ2-2 | TRBV27 | CASSPRGFSPGAGELFF
TRBJ1-3 | TRBV5-6 | CASSIGTPGNTIYF
TRBJ2-1 | TRBV28 | CASGRDRGPEQFF
TRBJ2-3 | TRBV4-2 | CASSQDLRNTDTQYF
TRBJ2-1 | TRBV5-1 | CASSSTASGRAYNEQFF
TRBJ2-7 | TRBV5-6 | CASSLQGNMYEQYF
TRBJ2-7 | TRBV27 | CASSPTGSFYEQYF
TRBJ2-1 | TRBV11-2 | CASSRAYNEQFF
TRBJ1-1 | TRBV5-1 | CASSLRGEAFF
TRBJ2-6 | TRBV7-7 | CASSLRVGSTGANVLTF
TRBJ2-1 | TRBV7-9 | CASSLTGQGYNEQFF
TRBJ1-6 | TRBV27 | CASSVGGSYNSPLHF
TRBJ2-3 | TRBV25-1 | CASSESESQGPTDTQYF
TRBJ1-1 | TRBV5-1 | CASRLNTEAFF
TRBJ2-3 | TRBV12-3/TRBV12-4 | CASRKTGNTQYF
TRBJ2-2 | TRBV5-1 | CASSPTGYAVGELFF
TRBJ1-2 | TRBV18 | CASSPDGQGAGYTF
TRBJ2-7 | TRBV19 | CASSFARSPERSYEQYF
TRBJ1-1 | TRBV3-1/TRBV3-2 | CASSQKWDSEAFF
TRBJ2-2 | TRBV5-1 | CASSLLSGSNTGELFF
TRBJ2-1 | TRBV6-6 | CASSRTSGRAYEQFF